Below are 30 T cell receptor beta chains sequenced from a single sample in a study of T cells after yellow fever vaccination. TCRdb redid the calling of the 5' RACE reads with MiXCR, one entry per CDR3 protein. The sample lists approximately 580,000 distinct CDR3 sequences; about 15% were seen once. The sequencing used PBMCs, collected around 5 days after the first yellow fever vaccination. Source of these receptors: a man in his late teens or twenties who received the YFV17D yellow fever vaccine.

The J gene is TRBJ2-7, the V gene TRBV12-3 or TRBV12-4, with D maybe TRBD1 (5 bases). The CDR3 is 14 residues long. V lost 5 bases to trimming and J lost 4 bases, with 15 bases between them. The CDR3: CASSPGQERYEQYF. In DNA form, the CDR3 reads TGTGCCAGCAGTCCCGGACAAGAGCGATACGAGCAGTACTTC.

This clonotype was seen a few times. The V and J genes are TRBV7-2 and TRBJ2-1, with 11 bases aligning to TRBD2. The CDR3 has 16 residues. Germline V gene data show CDR1 as SGHTA and CDR2 as FQGNSA. After removal of 5 bases from V and 5 bases from J, the junction contained 8 bases not matched to a gene. Here the CDR3 reads CASSPNRLAGNNEQFF. The CDR3 region has the DNA TGTGCCAGCAGCCCGAACAGACTAGCGGGGAACAATGAGCAGTTCTTC.

This clonotype came up a few times. The J gene is TRBJ2-2, the V gene TRBV6-1; tentatively, D is TRBD1 (5 bases). This CDR3 contains 14 residues. The germline CDR1 and CDR2 sequences are MNHNS and SASEGT. Trimming cost V 7 bases and J 7 bases, with 16 bases left between them. The CDR3 here is CASTGGQPGGELFF. In nucleotides, the CDR3 is TGTGCCAGCACCGGTGGACAACCTGGCGGGGAGCTGTTTTTT.

This clonotype was seen a handful of times. This chain links TRBV6-1 with TRBJ2-3, with D unclear. Germline-derived CDR1 and CDR2 are MNHNS and SASEGT. With 2 bases removed from V and 2 bases from J, the gap between germline ends came to 8 bases. CDR3 length: 14 residues. This CDR3 reads CASSEMVDTDTQYF. As DNA, the CDR3 is TGTGCCAGCAGTGAAATGGTGGACACAGATACGCAGTATTTT.

This rearrangement joins TRBV20-1 to TRBJ1-6; 12 nucleotides match TRBD1. Germline V gene data show CDR1 as DFQATT and CDR2 as SNEGSKA (reference sequence). The CDR3 length is 16 residues. V trimming: 3 bases; J trimming: 7 bases; junction bases outside the gene matches: 7. The CDR3 is CSASPAGTGGNSPLHF. The CDR3 DNA sequence: TGCAGTGCTAGTCCAGCAGGGACAGGGGGCAATTCACCCCTCCACTTT.

This clonotype turned up a few times. This chain uses TRBV10-3 with TRBJ2-1; D is unclear. Germline V gene lookup returns CDR1 ENHRY and CDR2 SYGVKD. This CDR3 comprises 13 residues. The germline V and J ends were trimmed by 2 bases and 5 bases, with 7 bases remaining between them. CDR3 nucleotides: TGTGCCATCAGTGAGCGCGAGAACAATGAGCAGTTCTTC. Protein product: CAISERENNEQFF.

This clonotype was seen more than once but under ten times. The genes are TRBV3-1 and TRBJ2-7; 9 bases match TRBD1. The CDR3 consists of 15 residues. Unmatched junction bases numbered 2, after V lost 0 bases and J lost 2 bases. Germline CDR1 LGHDT, CDR2 YNNKEL (reference sequence). The CDR3 here is CASSQETGGTYEQYF. CDR3 bases: TGTGCCAGCAGCCAAGAGACAGGGGGTACCTACGAGCAGTACTTC.

V usage is TRBV5-1 and J usage is TRBJ1-2; the match to TRBD1 covers 7 bases. Germline lookup yields CDR1 SGHRS and CDR2 YFSETQ. The CDR3 runs to 14 residues. V trimming: 5 bases; J trimming: 7 bases; junction bases outside the gene matches: 11. The CDR3 here is CASRPTGVTSGYTF. CDR3 sequence (DNA): TGCGCCAGCAGACCAACAGGGGTAACTTCTGGCTACACCTTC.

This clonotype was seen a few times. The chain employs TRBV4-1 and TRBJ2-2; a possible D gene is TRBD1 (5 bases). Trimming took 2 bases from V and 6 from J, leaving 10 bases between them. Germline-derived CDR1 and CDR2 are MGHRA and YSYEKL. The CDR3 is made up of 14 amino acids. The CDR3 sequence is CASSQPRQSGELFF. As DNA, the CDR3 is TGCGCCAGCAGCCAACCCAGACAGTCCGGGGAGCTGTTTTTT.

This clonotype was detected a few times. The V gene is TRBV5-1, the J gene TRBJ2-7; 10 nucleotides line up with TRBD1. The CDR3 covers 14 residues. The junction had 5 bases not matched to a gene; V was cut back by 3 bases and J by 5 bases. Germline CDR1 SGHRS, CDR2 YFSETQ. The CDR3 protein is CASSSGQGPDEQYF. Written as DNA, the CDR3 is TGCGCCAGCAGCTCGGGACAGGGGCCAGACGAGCAGTACTTC.

At least ten counts were recorded for this clonotype. J is TRBJ1-5 and V is TRBV5-1, with 8 bases that match TRBD1. The V gene's germline CDR1 is SGHRS and CDR2 YFSETQ. V lost 4 bases to trimming and J lost 1 base; unmatched junction nucleotides: 4. The CDR3 is made up of 15 amino acids. Here the CDR3 DNA reads TGCGCCAGCAGCCCGACAGGGGTGAGCAATCAGCCCCAGCATTTT. It specifies CASSPTGVSNQPQHF. The complete variable domain, with remaining parts taken from reference TRBV5-1 and TRBJ1-5, reads KAGVTQTPRYLIKTRGQQVTLSCSPISGHRSVSWYQQTPGQGLQFLFEYFSETQRNKGNFPGRFSGRQFSNSRSEMNVSTLELGDSALYLCASSPTGVSNQPQHFGDGTRLSIL.

The chain joins TRBV20-1 to TRBJ2-5; D is possibly TRBD1 (5 bases). V gave up 5 bases and J gave up 5 bases, with 18 bases separating them. The CDR3 spans 14 residues. Germline V gives CDR1 DFQATT, CDR2 SNEGSKA (reference sequence). DNA for the CDR3: TGCAGTGCTGTAAGGGGCGTCAATGGGGAGACCCAGTACTTC. It specifies CSAVRGVNGETQYF.

This clonotype was seen only a few times. V and J are TRBV7-3 and TRBJ2-3; 7 bases are shared with TRBD2. Unmatched junction bases numbered 4, after V lost 1 base and J lost 3 bases. The CDR3 covers 15 residues. Germline CDR1 SGHTA, CDR2 FQGTGA. Written as DNA, the CDR3 is TGTGCCAGCAGCTTAAAGGCTAGCGGAACAGATACGCAGTATTTT. Its protein product is CASSLKASGTDTQYF.

The rearrangement joins TRBV5-1 to TRBJ2-6; perhaps D is TRBD1 or TRBD2 (5 bases each). The V end lost 4 bases, the J end lost 0 bases, and 17 bases lay between the germline ends. CDR3 length equals 18 residues. CDR1 and CDR2 from the germline V gene are SGHRS and YFSETQ. The CDR3 nucleotides are TGCGCCAGCAGCGGAGCGGATGACAGTCCCTCTGGGGCCAACGTCCTGACTTTC. Its protein product is CASSGADDSPSGANVLTF.

This clonotype was detected only a few times. The chain recombines TRBV7-9 with TRBJ1-6; the match to TRBD1 covers 7 bases. In germline, CDR1 is SEHNR, CDR2 FQNEAQ (reference sequence). The CDR3 contains 13 residues. V gave up 5 bases and J gave up 7 bases; unmatched junction bases: 2. CDR3 bases: TGTGCCAGCAGCCGGGACAGAAATTCACCCCTCCACTTT. Its translation: CASSRDRNSPLHF.

This clonotype has a handful of counts. The chain couples TRBV9 to TRBJ2-5; TRBD2 is a possible D gene (6 bases). In germline, CDR1 is SGDLS, CDR2 YYNGEE. The length of the CDR3 is 15 residues. Deletions cut 4 bases from V and 5 bases from J, with 18 bases between. CDR3 sequence (DNA): TGTGCCAGCAGCACCGGGACTCCTCCTGTCGAGACCCAGTACTTC. Encoded protein: CASSTGTPPVETQYF.

This chain links TRBV12-3 or TRBV12-4 with TRBJ2-1, with 10 bases lining up with TRBD2. The CDR3 has 15 residues. J was trimmed by 5 bases and V by 3 bases; bases with no gene match: 4. CDR3 in DNA: TGTGCCAGCAGTTTCCCTAGCGGGGGAAACAATGAGCAGTTCTTC. Its protein is CASSFPSGGNNEQFF.

The table lists this clonotype with a few counts. The rearrangement links TRBV7-2 to TRBJ1-2; a possible D gene is TRBD1 (5 bases). Looked up from germline, CDR1 is SGHTA and CDR2 is FQGNSA. V lost 5 bases and J 8 bases, leaving 15 bases between the germline ends. The CDR3 is made up of 13 amino acids. The CDR3 is CASSKSGGLGYTF. Written as DNA, the CDR3 is TGTGCCAGCAGCAAATCCGGGGGATTGGGCTACACCTTC. Combining the CDR3 with reference TRBV7-2 and TRBJ1-2 gives the whole variable domain GAGVSQSPSNKVTEKGKDVELRCDPISGHTALYWYRQSLGQGLEFLIYFQGNSAPDKSGLPSDRFSAERTGGSVSTLTIQRTQQEDSAVYLCASSKSGGLGYTFGSGTRLTVV.

The V and J genes are TRBV6-1 and TRBJ2-7, with 8 bases lining up with TRBD1. The germline gives CDR1 MNHNS, CDR2 SASEGT. This CDR3 spans 14 amino acids. J was trimmed by 0 bases and V by 6 bases; bases with no gene match: 4. Here the CDR3 DNA reads TGTGCCAGCAGAAGGGGACAGGCCTCCTACGAGCAGTACTTC. It specifies CASRRGQASYEQYF.

This clonotype has just a few counts. This sequence joins TRBV12-3 or TRBV12-4 and TRBJ2-5, with no clear D. The CDR3 contains 13 residues. The V gene lost 6 bases and the J gene lost 7 bases, with 15 bases spanning the gap. The CDR3 loop reads CASSTDGPGTQYF. The CDR3 coding sequence is TGTGCCAGCAGCACGGACGGTCCCGGGACCCAGTACTTC.

This sequence joins TRBV21-1 and TRBJ2-5; TRBD2, as called in the table, went unchecked against the DNA. TRBV21-1 is designated a pseudogene. The CDR3 consists of 17 residues. CDR3 protein: CASSKGPRTTHKETQYF. The CDR3 bases are TGTGCCAGCAGCAAAGGGCCCCGGACTACACATAAAGAGACCCAGTACTTC.

A note on this clonotype: Just one base apart from a much larger clone, this may be a read error. The final CDR3 position lacks the conserved phenylalanine or tryptophan, pointing to a likely read error. The V gene is TRBV7-8, the J gene TRBJ2-5; 7 bases are a match to TRBD1. The CDR3 contains 14 residues. Losses at the gene ends were 2 bases for V and 4 bases for J; bases not matched to a gene: 4. Per germline, CDR1 SGHVS and CDR2 FQNEAQ. The CDR3 nucleotides are TGTGCCAGCAGCTTAACCGACAGGGTAGAGACCCAGTACTCC. It specifies CASSLTDRVETQYS.

This clonotype has only a few counts. This CDR3 is CASSSGRGTDTQYF. The CDR3 nucleotides are TGTGCCAGCAGTTCAGGGCGTGGGACAGATACGCAGTATTTT. The J gene is TRBJ2-3, the V gene TRBV7-3; D possibly corresponds to TRBD1 (5 bases). Germline V gene lookup returns CDR1 SGHTA and CDR2 FQGTGA. The V and J ends lost 6 bases and 3 bases respectively, with 13 bases between them. This CDR3 spans 14 amino acids.

This clonotype was detected only a few times. This chain uses TRBV20-1 with TRBJ1-6; 9 bases align to TRBD1. Germline CDR1 DFQATT, CDR2 SNEGSKA (reference sequence). The junction had 5 bases not matched to a gene; V was cut back by 6 bases and J by 5 bases. The CDR3 covers 14 residues. CDR3 coding DNA: TGCAGTGCCACAGGGGGCGCGGATAATTCACCCCTCCACTTT. It codes for CSATGGADNSPLHF.

V usage is TRBV11-2 and J usage is TRBJ2-1; no clear D gene. Germline assignment: CDR1 SGHAT and CDR2 FQNNGV. V lost 3 bases and J lost 6, with 6 bases in between. The CDR3 consists of 12 residues. The CDR3 protein is CASSFRSNEQFF. The CDR3 nucleotides read TGTGCCAGCAGCTTCCGCTCCAATGAGCAGTTCTTC.

This clonotype came up a few times. CDR3: CASSYGQLLFGGYTF. The CDR3, as DNA: TGTGCCAGCAGTTACGGACAGCTCCTTTTTGGTGGCTACACCTTC. The V gene is TRBV6-5, the J gene TRBJ1-2; a possible D gene is TRBD1 (6 bases). Germline-derived CDR1 and CDR2 are MNHEY and SVGAGI. Trimming pared 2 bases from V and 7 bases from J, leaving 17 bases between. CDR3 length equals 15 residues.

Only a few counts were recorded for this clonotype. V and J are TRBV4-1 and TRBJ2-1; D could derive from TRBD1 or TRBD2 (5 bases each). The V end lost 3 bases, the J end lost 5 bases, and 17 bases lay between the germline ends. CDR1 is MGHRA, CDR2 YSYEKL, per germline. The CDR3 consists of 16 residues. The CDR3 DNA follows: TGCGCCAGCAGCCAGGGGGTCAGCGGTACGAACAATGAGCAGTTCTTC. Protein sequence: CASSQGVSGTNNEQFF.

On this clonotype itself: A single base separates this from a much larger clone, so it may be a read error. This chain links TRBV3-1 with TRBJ2-4, with 8 nucleotides matching TRBD1. This CDR3 has 15 amino acids. Germline assignment: CDR1 LGHDT and CDR2 YNNKEL (reference sequence). The CDR3 here is CTSSQGGQGGNIQYF. CDR3 DNA: TGTACCAGCAGCCAAGGAGGACAGGGCGGAAACATTCAGTACTTC.

This clonotype was detected only a few times. Here the CDR3 DNA reads TGCGCCAGCAGCTTTCAAATAGGTGGGCAGTTCTTC. Protein product: CASSFQIGGQFF. The rearrangement uses TRBV5-1 and TRBJ2-1; D is unclear. Trimming took 2 bases from V and 12 from J, leaving 12 bases between them. The CDR3 sequence is 12 residues long. Per the germline V gene, CDR1 is SGHRS and CDR2 is YFSETQ.

This clonotype was recorded a few times. The chain couples TRBV5-4 to TRBJ2-7; 7 nucleotides agree with TRBD2. The germline CDR1 and CDR2 sequences are SGHNT and YYREEE (reference sequence). CDR3 length equals 14 residues. With 0 bases clipped from V and 2 bases from J, the junction kept 2 bases outside the gene matches. In nucleotides, the CDR3 is TGTGCCAGCAGCTTGGACGGGGGGACCTACGAGCAGTACTTC. Encoded protein: CASSLDGGTYEQYF.